The 9 T cell receptor beta chains in this list originate from one sample, sequenced in a study of blood T cell repertoires in COVID-19. Generated by immunoSEQ multiplex PCR, the TCRdb table keeps only in-frame clones and is missing some. This sample has about 140,000 clones, with about three quarters found just once. The material sequenced was peripheral blood. These TCRs come from a woman between 50 and 59 years old with active or convalescent COVID-19.

The V call is TRBV7-2, the J call TRBJ1-6; no clear D gene. With 1 base removed from V and 8 bases from J, the gap between germline ends came to 6 bases. CDR3 length equals 13 residues. CDR1 is SGHTA, CDR2 FQGNSA, per germline. CDR3 DNA: TGTGCCAGCAGCTTAGTCGGGTATTCACCCCTCCACTTT. Translation gives CASSLVGYSPLHF.

V gene TRBV19 combines with J gene TRBJ1-2; TRBD1 aligns across 12 bases. The CDR3 runs 15 residues. From germline, CDR1 is LNHDA and CDR2 SQIVND (reference sequence). V lost 6 bases to trimming and J lost 4 bases; unmatched junction nucleotides: 6. For the CDR3, the DNA is TGTGCCAGTAGGGGACAGGGGGCCTCGGCCTATGGCTACACCTTC. Its protein is CASRGQGASAYGYTF. The full variable domain, its missing parts supplied by reference TRBV19 and TRBJ1-2, is DGGITQSPKYLFRKEGQNVTLSCEQNLNHDAMYWYRQDPGQGLRLIYYSQIVNDFQKGDIAEGYSVSREKKESFPLTVTSAQKNPTAFYLCASRGQGASAYGYTFGSGTRLTVV.

This chain links TRBV4-1 with TRBJ1-4; perhaps TRBD1 as D (5 bases). The ends were cut back, 0 bases at V and 4 bases at J, with 12 bases in the middle. CDR1 MGHRA and CDR2 YSYEKL come from the germline V gene. The CDR3 runs 16 residues. In nucleotides, the CDR3 is TGCGCCAGCAGCCAAGAATCTGACAGATTTAATGAAAAACTGTTTTTT. This codes for CASSQESDRFNEKLFF.

This chain links TRBV3-1 (or the pseudogene TRBV3-2) with TRBJ2-2; tentatively, D is TRBD2 (7 bases). The CDR3 is 16 residues long. Germline CDR1 and CDR2: LGHDT and YNNKEL (reference sequence). Trimming removed 1 base from V and 2 bases from J, with 11 bases in between. The CDR3 loop reads CASSQAGGANTGELFF. The CDR3 bases are TGTGCCAGCAGCCAAGCTGGGGGGGCTAACACCGGGGAGCTGTTTTTT.

V usage is TRBV7-2 and J usage is TRBJ1-5, with TRBD1 matching 10 bases. Germline-derived CDR1 and CDR2 are SGHTA and FQGNSA. CDR3 length: 15 residues. V was clipped by 5 bases and J by 8 bases; unmatched bases: 9. The chain's CDR3 is CASSPRDRGFEPQHF. The CDR3 DNA reads as TGTGCCAGCAGCCCACGGGACAGGGGATTTGAGCCCCAGCATTTT.

V gene TRBV24-1 combines with J gene TRBJ2-2; 10 bases line up with TRBD1. The junction had 3 bases not matched to a gene; V was cut back by 3 bases and J by 3 bases. The CDR3 consists of 16 residues. Germline-derived CDR1 and CDR2 are KGHDR and SFDVKD. This CDR3 is CATSDPGTGDTGELFF. CDR3 DNA: TGTGCCACCAGTGATCCCGGGACAGGGGACACCGGGGAGCTGTTTTTT.

This sequence joins TRBV19 and TRBJ1-1, with D unresolved. This CDR3 is built from 16 residues. Trimming took off 3 bases at V and 1 base at J, with 15 bases between the two ends. CDR1 LNHDA and CDR2 SQIVND come from the germline V gene (reference sequence). DNA of the CDR3: TGTGCCAGTAGTATGGTCTGGCGAGGGCCGAACACTGAAGCTTTCTTT. Translation gives CASSMVWRGPNTEAFF.

The chain has TRBV7-2 and TRBJ1-4, with D unresolved. This CDR3 contains 15 residues. Germline V gene lookup returns CDR1 SGHTA and CDR2 FQGNSA. The ends were cut back, 5 bases at V and 3 bases at J, with 13 bases in the middle. For the CDR3, the DNA is TGTGCCAGCAGCGCTAGTACCGGGGCTAATGAAAAACTGTTTTTT. This gives the protein CASSASTGANEKLFF.

This chain links TRBV7-8 with TRBJ1-2; no definite D call. CDR3 length: 15 residues. V lost 0 bases and J lost 7, with 15 bases in between. Germline assignment: CDR1 SGHVS and CDR2 FQNEAQ. DNA for the CDR3: TGTGCCAGCAGCTTAGCTTCGCGGGGTATAGGTGGCTACACCTTC. This encodes CASSLASRGIGGYTF.